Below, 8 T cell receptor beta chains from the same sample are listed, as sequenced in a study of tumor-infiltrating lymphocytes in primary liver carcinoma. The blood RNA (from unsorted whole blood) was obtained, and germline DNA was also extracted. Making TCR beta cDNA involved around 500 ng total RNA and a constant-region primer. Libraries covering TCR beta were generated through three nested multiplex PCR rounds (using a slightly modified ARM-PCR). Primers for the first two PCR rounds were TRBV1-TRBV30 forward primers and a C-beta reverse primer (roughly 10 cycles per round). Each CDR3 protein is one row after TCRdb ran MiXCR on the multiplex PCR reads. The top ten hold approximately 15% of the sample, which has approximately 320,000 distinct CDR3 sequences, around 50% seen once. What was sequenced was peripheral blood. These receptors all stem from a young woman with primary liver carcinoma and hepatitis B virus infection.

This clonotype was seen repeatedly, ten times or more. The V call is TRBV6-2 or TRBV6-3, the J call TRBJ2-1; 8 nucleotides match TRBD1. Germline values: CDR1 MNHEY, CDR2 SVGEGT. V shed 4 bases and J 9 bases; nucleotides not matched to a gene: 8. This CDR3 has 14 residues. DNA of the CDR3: TGTGCCAGCAGTTTTCTGGACAGGGACGGTGAGCAGTTCTTC. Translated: CASSFLDRDGEQFF.

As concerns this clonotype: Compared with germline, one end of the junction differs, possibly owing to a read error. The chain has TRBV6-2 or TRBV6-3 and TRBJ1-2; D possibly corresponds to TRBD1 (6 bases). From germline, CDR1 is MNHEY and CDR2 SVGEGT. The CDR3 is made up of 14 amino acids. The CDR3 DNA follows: TGTGCCAGCAGTTACTCGGTGTCAGGGGTTGGCTACAGCTTC. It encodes CASSYSVSGVGYSF.

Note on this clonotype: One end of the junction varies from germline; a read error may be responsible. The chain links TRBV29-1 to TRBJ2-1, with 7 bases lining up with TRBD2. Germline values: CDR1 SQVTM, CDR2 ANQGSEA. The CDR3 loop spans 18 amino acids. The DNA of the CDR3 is TGCAGCGTTGTGTGGGGGGGGGGAAACTGGGCCTTACCCAATAAGCAGTTCTTC. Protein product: CSVVWGGGNWALPNKQFF.

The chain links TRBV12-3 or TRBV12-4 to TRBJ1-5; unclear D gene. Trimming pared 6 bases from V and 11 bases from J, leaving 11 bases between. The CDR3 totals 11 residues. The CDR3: CASSMGYAQHF. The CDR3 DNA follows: TGTGCCAGCAGCATGGGGTATGCCCAGCATTTT.

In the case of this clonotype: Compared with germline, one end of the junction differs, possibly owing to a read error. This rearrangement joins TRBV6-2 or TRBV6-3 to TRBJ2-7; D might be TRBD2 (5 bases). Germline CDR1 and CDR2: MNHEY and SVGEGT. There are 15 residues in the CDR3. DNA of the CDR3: TGTGCCAGGAGTTACTCAAGCGGAGCCTCCTACGAGCAGTACTTC. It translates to CARSYSSGASYEQYF.

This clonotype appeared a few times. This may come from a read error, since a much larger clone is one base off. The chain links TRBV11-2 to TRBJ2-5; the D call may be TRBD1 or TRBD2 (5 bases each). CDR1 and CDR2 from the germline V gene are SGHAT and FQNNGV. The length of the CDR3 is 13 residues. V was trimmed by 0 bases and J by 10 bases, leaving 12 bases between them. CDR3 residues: CASSLDSWGIQYF. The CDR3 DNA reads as TGTGCCAGCAGCTTAGATTCCTGGGGGATCCAGTACTTC.

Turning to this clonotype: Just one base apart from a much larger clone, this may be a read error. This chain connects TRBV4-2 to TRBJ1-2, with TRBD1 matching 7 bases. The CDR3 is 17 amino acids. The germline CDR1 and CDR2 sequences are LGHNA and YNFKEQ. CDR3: CASNQDRRAGGSYGYTF. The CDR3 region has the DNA TGTGCCAGCAACCAAGATAGGAGGGCAGGGGGTAGCTATGGCTACACCTTC.

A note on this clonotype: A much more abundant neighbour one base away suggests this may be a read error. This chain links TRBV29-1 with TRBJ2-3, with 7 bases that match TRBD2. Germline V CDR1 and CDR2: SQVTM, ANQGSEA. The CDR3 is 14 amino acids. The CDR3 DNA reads TGCAGCGTGTCTAGCGGAGCTAGCACAGGTACGCAGTATTTT. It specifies CSVSSGASTGTQYF.